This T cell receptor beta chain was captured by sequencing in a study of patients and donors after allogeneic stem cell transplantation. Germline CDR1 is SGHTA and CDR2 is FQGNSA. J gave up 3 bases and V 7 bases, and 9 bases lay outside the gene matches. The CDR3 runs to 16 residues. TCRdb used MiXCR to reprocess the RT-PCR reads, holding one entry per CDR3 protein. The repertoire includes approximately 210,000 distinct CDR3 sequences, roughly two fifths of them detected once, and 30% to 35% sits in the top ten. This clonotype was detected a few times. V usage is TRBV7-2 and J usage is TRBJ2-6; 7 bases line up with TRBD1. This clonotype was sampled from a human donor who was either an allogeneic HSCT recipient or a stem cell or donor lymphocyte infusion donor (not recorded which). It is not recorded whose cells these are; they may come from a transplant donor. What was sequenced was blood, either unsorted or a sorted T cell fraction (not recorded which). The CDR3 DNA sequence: TGTGCCAGCAACCTCTTAGACAGGGTTGGGGCCAACGTCCTGACTTTC. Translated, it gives CASNLLDRVGANVLTF.